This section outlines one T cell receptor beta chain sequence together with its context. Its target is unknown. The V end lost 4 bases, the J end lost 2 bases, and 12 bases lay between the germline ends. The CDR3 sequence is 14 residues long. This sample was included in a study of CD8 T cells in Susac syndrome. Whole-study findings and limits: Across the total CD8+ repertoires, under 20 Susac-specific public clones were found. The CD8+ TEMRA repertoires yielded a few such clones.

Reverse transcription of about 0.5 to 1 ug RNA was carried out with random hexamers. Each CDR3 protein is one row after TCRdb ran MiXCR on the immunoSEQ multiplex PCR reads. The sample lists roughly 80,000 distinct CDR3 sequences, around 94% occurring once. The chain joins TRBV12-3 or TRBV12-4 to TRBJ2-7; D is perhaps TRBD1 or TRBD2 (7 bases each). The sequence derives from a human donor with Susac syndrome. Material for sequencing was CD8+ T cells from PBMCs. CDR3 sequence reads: CASSSPGGAYEQYF. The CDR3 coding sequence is TGTGCCAGCAGTTCCCCAGGGGGGGCCTACGAGCAGTACTTC.